This TCR beta chain was recovered during a study of blood T cells in healthy people across ages (dated by TCRdb to between 2015 and 2016). In terms of the full investigation: In model experiments, template switching captured roughly one uniquely barcoded TCR beta cDNA molecule for every two T cells. Age-related changes in TCR beta repertoire diversity were measured in the study by deep sequencing normalized with unique cDNA molecular identifiers. The study analyzed two additional independent replicas of 1 million unique cDNA reads from the same blood draw for two donors, one aged 18 to 29 and one aged 80 or older. Donors were grouped into four age groups: young (average approximately 16 years), middle-aged (39), aged (around 60) and long-lived (approximately 82). Donors of different ages were randomly distributed across sequencing lanes to avoid experimental bias.

Concerning this clonotype: Its cognate antigen has yet to be identified. One base away there is no much larger clone; base qualities are not given.

From a lookup of the germline V gene, CDR1 and CDR2 are LGHNA and YSLEER. The CDR3 goes from the cysteine to the phenylalanine over 15 residues. Of all the DNA, just the CDR3 is kept, 45 bases in frame from base 1. Overall results and qualifications from the work: Compared with the aged group, the long-lived group had more naive CD4+ T cells, fewer expanded clones and increased TCR diversity, suggesting age selection. Bulk unsorted PBMC profiling prevented conclusive comparison of naive and antigen-experienced compartments. Observed TCR beta diversity per million T cells fell roughly linearly with age, and a significant reduction was already apparent by age approximately 40. Donor CMV infection status was unknown, potentially confounding age-related changes in expanded clonotypes. Total diversity estimates from one million sequenced T cells were considered lower bounds and underestimates. The percentage of naive T cells measured by flow cytometry correlated strongly with observed TCR beta diversity.

Systemically healthy Caucasian individuals from Russia, about 38 in total and aged about 6 to 100 years, were included as donors. Each donor gave around 9 milliliters of peripheral blood, collected into EDTA-treated Vacutainer tubes. Ficoll-Paque density-gradient centrifugation was used to isolate PBMCs, with at least 6 million per sample. Trizol reagent was used to extract total RNA from the PBMCs, yielding at least 5.5 micrograms per sample. For every donor, flow cytometry on a PBMC aliquot measured the percentage of naive CD45RAhigh/CD27high T cells. Libraries came from 5' RACE. Sequencing was carried out with an Illumina HiSeq 2500. A second roughly 6 to 11 cycle PCR used a sample-barcoded 5' primer and a J-beta primer mix. A template-switch 5' adaptor carrying 12 random nucleotides introduced a unique molecular identifier onto each TCR beta cDNA molecule. Each sample yielded at least 2.5 million CDR3-containing paired-end reads. First-strand cDNA synthesis was performed from all RNA using the Mint cDNA synthesis kit, with priming by a TRBC-specific oligonucleotide. All cDNA was treated with uracil-DNA glycosylase and then went through a first 18-cycle PCR with the universal primers M1SS and BC2_uni_R. Concerning the study's data processing: Normalization of each sample was performed by random selection of 1 million high-quality reads, each carrying a distinct molecular identifier. Instead of being binned into consensus sequences, reads that shared molecular identifiers were thrown out. CDR3 identification, clonotype clustering and error correction used MiTCR with a Q25 quality threshold and the strictest error-elimination algorithm. A nonparametric unseen species model with Euler transformation was used to estimate a lower bound on total TCR beta diversity. The public reads were quality trimmed at Q25 with fastp and then assembled into clones with MiXCR by TCRdb, keeping productive beta chains. Records with the same CDR3 protein are collapsed into one entry carrying the most frequent genes and DNA. None of the V and J calls come from the authors' own analysis; TCRdb made them. This sample lists around 500,000 distinct CDR3 sequences; less than 60% were detected once. Of the sample, under 30% is held by the ten largest clones.

The source is an elderly man in good health. What was sequenced was blood. The chain is assembled from TRBV4-3 and TRBJ2-5, with TRBD1 tentatively as D gene (5 bases match). The tail of the sequence fits TRBJ2-7 better, so the J call may be wrong. The sequenced DNA: TGCGCCAGCAGCCAAGGTCAACCAGGGCCCTACGAGCAGTACTTC. This translates into CASSQGQPGPYEQYF.